The 24 T cell receptor beta chains below all came from one sample that was sequenced in a study of OX40 agonist ivuxolimab in advanced cancers. The protocol was immunoSEQ multiplex PCR, while the TCRdb copy is restricted to in-frame clones and leaves out a portion. This sample has approximately 69,000 clones; 70% to 90% occur once, and the top ten carry 2.5% to 3%. The starting material was CD4+ or CD8+ T cells sorted from blood, obtained in a trial of the OX40 agonist ivuxolimab. The receptors here all came from an adult with an advanced solid tumor such as melanoma, head and neck, liver or kidney cancer.

This chain joins TRBV7-3 and TRBJ2-3, with a possible D match to TRBD2 (6 bases). Per the germline V gene, CDR1 is SGHTA and CDR2 is FQGTGA. V gave up 4 bases and J gave up 6 bases, with 17 bases separating them. The CDR3 consists of 15 residues. CDR3 loop: CASSSGTGEGDTQYF. DNA for the CDR3: TGTGCCAGCAGCTCCGGGACTGGCGAAGGGGATACGCAGTATTTT.

This clone was seen just once. CDR3 protein: CASSDSSLAGTDTQYF. The CDR3 DNA reads as TGTGCCAGCAGTGACTCGAGTCTAGCGGGAACAGATACGCAGTATTTT. This chain links TRBV6-4 with TRBJ2-3; 9 nucleotides align to TRBD2. V shed 0 bases and J 3 bases; nucleotides not matched to a gene: 4. The CDR3 has 16 residues. Germline V gene lookup returns CDR1 MRHNA and CDR2 SNTAGT.

The genes are TRBV9 and TRBJ2-2; D is undetermined. This CDR3 spans 13 amino acids. Germline-derived CDR1 and CDR2 are SGDLS and YYNGEE. The V end lost 1 base, the J end lost 7 bases, and 8 bases lay between the germline ends. This chain's CDR3 is CASSVLGGGELFF. CDR3 DNA: TGTGCCAGCAGCGTATTGGGTGGCGGGGAGCTGTTTTTT.

The chain has TRBV19 and TRBJ2-1; D gene uncertain. Germline V gene data show CDR1 as LNHDA and CDR2 as SQIVND (reference sequence). The CDR3 consists of 13 residues. V was pared by 11 bases and J by 0 bases, with 11 bases between. This chain's CDR3 is CAAKGSSYNEQFF. The CDR3 DNA reads TGTGCCGCCAAAGGCAGCTCCTACAATGAGCAGTTCTTC.

The chain has TRBV7-2 and TRBJ1-1; D gene unclear. The CDR3 contains 15 residues. Germline assignment: CDR1 SGHTA and CDR2 FQGNSA. V lost 5 bases to trimming and J lost 0 bases, with 13 bases between them. CDR3 nucleotides: TGTGCCAGCAGCCTCGAGGGAGCACTGAACACTGAAGCTTTCTTT. It is translated as CASSLEGALNTEAFF.

This clone was observed a single time. The chain carries TRBV4-2 and TRBJ2-5; D perhaps matches TRBD2 (5 bases). Germline V CDR1 and CDR2: LGHNA, YNFKEQ. V was pared by 0 bases and J by 5 bases, with 16 bases between. CDR3 length: 16 amino acids. The CDR3 DNA is TGTGCCAGCAGCCAAGATTACGGACTCCCGTCGGAGACCCAGTACTTC. It codes for CASSQDYGLPSETQYF.

The chain is built from TRBV19 and TRBJ1-1, with D perhaps matching TRBD1 (6 bases). Trimming stripped 2 bases from V and 4 bases from J, with 11 bases between. CDR3 length: 14 amino acids. The V gene's germline CDR1 is LNHDA and CDR2 SQIVND (reference sequence). The CDR3 region is CASSIQGLGTEAFF. CDR3 DNA: TGTGCCAGTAGTATACAGGGGTTGGGCACTGAAGCTTTCTTT.

This chain uses TRBV7-3 with TRBJ2-3; 9 bases map to TRBD1. The trim removed 10 bases at V and 6 bases at J, leaving 8 bases unmatched. Germline values: CDR1 SGHTA, CDR2 FQGTGA. The CDR3 loop spans 13 amino acids. CDR3 sequence reads: CANPQGAGDTQYF. Here the CDR3 DNA reads TGTGCCAACCCACAGGGGGCAGGTGATACGCAGTATTTT.

The rearrangement joins TRBV2 to TRBJ1-1, with D uncertain. Germline V gives CDR1 SNHLY, CDR2 FYNNEI. CDR3 size: 12 residues. Between the trimmed V and J ends, which lost 0 bases and 10 bases, there was a span of 9 bases. In DNA, the CDR3 is TGTGCCAGCAGTGAAGCTCGCCCCAGAGCTTTCTTT. Amino acids: CASSEARPRAFF. Full variable domain (outside the CDR3, taken from reference TRBV2 and TRBJ1-1): EPEVTQTPSHQVTQMGQEVILRCVPISNHLYFYWYRQILGQKVEFLVSFYNNEISEKSEIFDDQFSVERPDGSNFTLKIRSTKLEDSAMYFCASSEARPRAFFGQGTRLTVV.

This rearrangement joins TRBV5-6 to TRBJ2-6; D unresolved. This CDR3 region has 15 residues. V lost 0 bases, J lost 0 bases, and 4 bases lay in between. Germline CDR1 and CDR2: SGHDT and YYEEEE. CDR3 nucleotides: TGTGCCAGCAGCTTGGCCAGCTCTGGGGCCAACGTCCTGACTTTC. Protein: CASSLASSGANVLTF.

The V call is TRBV6-5, the J call TRBJ2-2; 7 bases fit TRBD2. The junction had 9 bases not matched to a gene; V was cut back by 5 bases and J by 6 bases. The CDR3 is 15 amino acids. Germline lookup yields CDR1 MNHEY and CDR2 SVGAGI. The CDR3 coding sequence is TGTGCCAGCAGTCCGTCGACTAGCAAGGCCGGGGAGCTGTTTTTT. Translated: CASSPSTSKAGELFF.

The CDR3 DNA follows: TGTGCCAGCAGTGGTCCGGGACACACCCAAGAGACCCAGTACTTC. Its protein is CASSGPGHTQETQYF. The chain uses TRBV2 and TRBJ2-5; TRBD1 is a possible D gene (6 bases). The CDR3 runs to 15 residues. Per the germline V gene, CDR1 is SNHLY and CDR2 is FYNNEI. Trimming left V 4 bases short and J 1 base short, with 13 bases between.

The chain is built from TRBV10-3 and TRBJ2-2, with 10 nucleotides matching TRBD2. The CDR3 runs 14 residues. With V trimmed by 9 bases and J by 3 bases, 4 bases remained unmatched. The germline V gene encodes CDR1 ENHRY and CDR2 SYGVKD. The CDR3 coding sequence is TGTGCCATTCAGCGGGGGGGAGACACCGGGGAGCTGTTTTTT. Its protein is CAIQRGGDTGELFF.

This clone was seen more than once but under ten times. The V and J genes are TRBV28 and TRBJ1-6; 7 nucleotides line up with TRBD1. V gave up 6 bases and J gave up 10 bases; unmatched junction bases: 9. Germline V gene sequence: CDR1 MDHEN, CDR2 SYDVKM. This CDR3 contains 14 residues. The CDR3 DNA is TGTGCCAGCAGCTCCACAGGGGTAGAGTCACCCCTCCACTTT. It codes for CASSSTGVESPLHF.

The CDR3 protein is CASSESGGASTEAFF. The CDR3 DNA reads as TGCGCCAGCAGTGAGTCGGGGGGAGCCTCCACTGAAGCTTTCTTT. This chain connects TRBV10-1 to TRBJ1-1; a possible D gene is TRBD1 (5 bases). V dropped 0 bases and J dropped 4 bases, with 12 bases sitting between them. The CDR3 contains 15 residues. CDR1 is WNHNN, CDR2 SYGVQD, per germline (reference sequence).

V is TRBV29-1 and J is TRBJ2-7, with TRBD2 as a possible D gene (5 bases). The length of the CDR3 is 12 residues. CDR1 is SQVTM and CDR2 is ANQGSEA in the germline V gene. The ends were cut back, 5 bases at V and 2 bases at J, with 10 bases in the middle. The CDR3 nucleotides are TGCAGCGTTAGACCCGGGGCCTACGAGCAGTACTTC. Encoded protein: CSVRPGAYEQYF.

The chain couples TRBV5-1 to TRBJ2-7; D possibly corresponds to TRBD2 (5 bases). Per the germline V gene, CDR1 is SGHRS and CDR2 is YFSETQ. V gave up 1 base and J gave up 6 bases, with 8 bases separating them. The CDR3 runs 12 residues. CDR3 residues: CASSLRGSEQYF. The CDR3 DNA reads TGCGCCAGCAGCTTGCGGGGATCCGAGCAGTACTTC.

J is TRBJ2-7 and V is TRBV5-6, with TRBD1 matching 10 bases. The germline V gene encodes CDR1 SGHDT and CDR2 YYEEEE. This CDR3 is 14 amino acids long. The V gene end was trimmed by 4 bases and the J gene end by 7 bases; junction bases not matched to a gene: 8. CDR3 coding DNA: TGTGCCAGCAGCCCGGGACAGGGGCGTGGGGAGCAGTACTTC. Translation: CASSPGQGRGEQYF.

This clone qualifies as medium-sized. The chain carries TRBV13 and TRBJ1-2; possibly TRBD1 for D (6 bases). The CDR3 is 14 residues long. Trimming took 4 bases from V and 7 from J, leaving 16 bases between them. Germline CDR1 reads PRHDT; CDR2 reads FYEKMQ (reference sequence). CDR3 DNA sequence: TGTGCCAGCAGCTCACTCCTTCGGACAGCTGGCTACACCTTC. It specifies CASSSLLRTAGYTF. Drawing the rest from reference TRBV13 and TRBJ1-2, the complete variable domain is AAGVIQSPRHLIKEKRETATLKCYPIPRHDTVYWYQQGPGQDPQFLISFYEKMQSDKGSIPDRFSAQQFSDYHSELNMSSLELGDSALYFCASSSLLRTAGYTFGSGTRLTVV.

The chain carries TRBV6-1 and TRBJ2-4; 8 bases are a match to TRBD1. Germline V lookup: CDR1 MNHNS, CDR2 SASEGT. This CDR3 is built from 15 residues. V gave up 6 bases and J gave up 8 bases; unmatched junction bases: 12. The chain's CDR3 is CASRGTGSWGDIQYF. The CDR3 region has the DNA TGTGCCAGCAGAGGGACAGGTTCTTGGGGGGACATTCAGTACTTC.

The J gene is TRBJ1-2, the V gene TRBV19; the D gene is possibly TRBD1 (5 bases). V was clipped by 0 bases and J by 6 bases, with 11 bases between them. CDR3 size: 14 residues. Germline values: CDR1 LNHDA, CDR2 SQIVND (reference sequence). The CDR3 nucleotides are TGTGCCAGTAGTATAGACGGGGGGGTAGATGGCTACACCTTC. Translated: CASSIDGGVDGYTF. Supplemented by reference TRBV19 and TRBJ1-2, the full variable domain reads DGGITQSPKYLFRKEGQNVTLSCEQNLNHDAMYWYRQDPGQGLRLIYYSQIVNDFQKGDIAEGYSVSREKKESFPLTVTSAQKNPTAFYLCASSIDGGVDGYTFGSGTRLTVV.

The genes are TRBV28 and TRBJ2-7; the D is unclear. V gave up 5 bases and J gave up 3 bases, with 5 bases separating them. Germline CDR1 is MDHEN and CDR2 is SYDVKM. The CDR3 loop spans 11 amino acids. In nucleotides, the CDR3 is TGTGCCAGCAGTGGAAACTACGAGCAGTACTTC. Translated: CASSGNYEQYF.

V gene TRBV10-3 combines with J gene TRBJ1-2; D gene ambiguous. CDR1 and CDR2 (germline): ENHRY, SYGVKD. V was pared by 9 bases and J by 4 bases, with 12 bases between. The CDR3 spans 12 residues. CDR3 sequence (DNA): TGTGCCATTTCCTTTACTAGCTATGGCTACACCTTC. Residues: CAISFTSYGYTF.

This clone was observed a single time. The chain is built from TRBV5-1 and TRBJ1-4, with D possibly being TRBD1 (5 bases). The CDR3 runs 14 residues. In germline, CDR1 is SGHRS, CDR2 YFSETQ. V lost 5 bases, J lost 3 bases, and 11 bases lay in between. CDR3 amino acids: CASRGGASNEKLFF. The CDR3 DNA follows: TGCGCCAGCAGAGGCGGGGCGTCTAATGAAAAACTGTTTTTT.